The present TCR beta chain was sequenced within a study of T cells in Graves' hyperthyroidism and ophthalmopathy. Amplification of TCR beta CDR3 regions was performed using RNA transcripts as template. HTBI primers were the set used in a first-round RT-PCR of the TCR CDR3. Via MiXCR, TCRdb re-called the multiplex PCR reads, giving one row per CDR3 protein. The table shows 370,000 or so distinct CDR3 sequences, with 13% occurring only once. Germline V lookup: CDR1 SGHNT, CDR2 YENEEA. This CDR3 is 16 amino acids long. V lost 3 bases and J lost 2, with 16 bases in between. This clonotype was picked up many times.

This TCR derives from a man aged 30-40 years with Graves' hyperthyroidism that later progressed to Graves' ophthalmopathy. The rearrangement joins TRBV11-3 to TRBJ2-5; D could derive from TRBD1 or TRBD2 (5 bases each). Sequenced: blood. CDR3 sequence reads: CASSLARDVRQETQYF. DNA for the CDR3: TGTGCCAGCAGCTTGGCCCGGGACGTACGACAAGAGACCCAGTACTTC. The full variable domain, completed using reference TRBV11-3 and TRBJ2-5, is EAGVVQSPRYKIIEKKQPVAFWCNPISGHNTLYWYLQNLGQGPELLIRYENEEAVDDSQLPKDRFSAERLKGVDSTLKIQPAELGDSAVYLCASSLARDVRQETQYFGPGTRLLVL.